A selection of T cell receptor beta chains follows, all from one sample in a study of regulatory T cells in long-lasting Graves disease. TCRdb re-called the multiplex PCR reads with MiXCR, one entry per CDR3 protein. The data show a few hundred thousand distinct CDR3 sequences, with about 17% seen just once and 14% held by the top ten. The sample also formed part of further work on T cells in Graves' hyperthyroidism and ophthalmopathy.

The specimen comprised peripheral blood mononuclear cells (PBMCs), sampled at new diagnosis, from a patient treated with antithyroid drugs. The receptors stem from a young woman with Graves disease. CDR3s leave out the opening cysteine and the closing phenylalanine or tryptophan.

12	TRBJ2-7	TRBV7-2	ASNPGTGAYEQY
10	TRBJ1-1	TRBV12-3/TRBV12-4	ASSRLNTEAF
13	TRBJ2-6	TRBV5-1	ASSLIESGANVLT
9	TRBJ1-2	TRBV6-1	ASRKDYGYT
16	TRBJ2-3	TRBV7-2	ASSFSSRGGGSTDTQY
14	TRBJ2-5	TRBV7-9	ASSTRDRESQETQY
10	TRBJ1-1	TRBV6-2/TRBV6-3	ASSWGYTEAF
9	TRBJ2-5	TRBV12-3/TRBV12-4	ASSTTETQY
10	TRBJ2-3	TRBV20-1	GVAPSTDTQY
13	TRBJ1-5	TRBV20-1	SASNWTGFFQPQH
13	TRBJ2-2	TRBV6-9	ASSAPGNEDGELF
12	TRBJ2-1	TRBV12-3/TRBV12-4	ASSSRGGYNEQF
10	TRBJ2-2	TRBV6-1	ASNQGPGELF
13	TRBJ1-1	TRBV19	ASETVGQLNTEAF
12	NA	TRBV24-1	ATSDSGTQETQY
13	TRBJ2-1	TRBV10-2	ASREIGGRDNEQF
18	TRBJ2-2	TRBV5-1	ASSSEPSGLAVVNTGELF
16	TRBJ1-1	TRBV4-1	ASSLEPGQGAIGTEAF
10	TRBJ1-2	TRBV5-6	ASSFSHLGYT
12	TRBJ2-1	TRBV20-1	SAKNSGGYNEQF
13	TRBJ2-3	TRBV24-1	ATSEGTGGTDTQY
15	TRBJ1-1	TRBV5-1	ASSGSAGGGLTTEAF
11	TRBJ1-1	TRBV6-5	ASSYGGITEAF
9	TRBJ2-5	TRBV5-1	ASSLDETQY
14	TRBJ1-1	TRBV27	ASSSPGTGGNTEAF
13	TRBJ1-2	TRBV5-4	ASSYRDRGRDGYT
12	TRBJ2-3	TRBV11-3	ASSLGQKAGARY
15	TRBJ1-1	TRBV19	ASSNKQGRGSSTEAF
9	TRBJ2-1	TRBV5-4	ASSRGDEQF
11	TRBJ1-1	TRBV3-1	ASSQVIRAEAF
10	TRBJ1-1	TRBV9	ASSPQAGGAF
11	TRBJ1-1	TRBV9	ASKGTGNTEAF
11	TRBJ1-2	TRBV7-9	ASSPPFSGGYT
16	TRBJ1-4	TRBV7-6	ASSSLRGPRKRNEKLF
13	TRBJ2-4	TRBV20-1	SASPGLGAKNIQY
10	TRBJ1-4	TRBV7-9	ASSLGSEKLF
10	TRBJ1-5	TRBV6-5	ASSYSPQPQH
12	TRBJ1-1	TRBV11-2	ASSLYLGDTEAF
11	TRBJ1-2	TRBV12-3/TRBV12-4	ASSPGTDYGYT
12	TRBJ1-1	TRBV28	ATLPDRVVSEAF
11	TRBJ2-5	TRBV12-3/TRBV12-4	ASSLPGGKTQY
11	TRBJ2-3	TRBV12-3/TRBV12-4	ASSYFNTDTQY
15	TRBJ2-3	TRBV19	ASSSPPGTAHTDTQY
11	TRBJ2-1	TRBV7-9	ASSLGQRDEQF
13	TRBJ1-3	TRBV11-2	ASSPLGTVGNTIY
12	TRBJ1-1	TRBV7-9	ASSLVVGGLPAF
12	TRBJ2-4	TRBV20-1	SASGDLAKNIQY
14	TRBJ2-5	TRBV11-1	ASSLEWGAVEETQY
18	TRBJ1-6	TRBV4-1	ASSQFDGTVGGSYNSPLH
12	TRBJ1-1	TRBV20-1	SARRGGMNTEAF
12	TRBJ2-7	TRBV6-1	ASSERTGGDEQY
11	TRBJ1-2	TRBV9	ASSVTNQGGYT
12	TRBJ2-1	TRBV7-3	ASSLSSGGREQF
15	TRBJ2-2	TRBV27	ASSPSWTGGRTGELF
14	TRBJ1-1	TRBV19	ASMDQATGLNTEAF